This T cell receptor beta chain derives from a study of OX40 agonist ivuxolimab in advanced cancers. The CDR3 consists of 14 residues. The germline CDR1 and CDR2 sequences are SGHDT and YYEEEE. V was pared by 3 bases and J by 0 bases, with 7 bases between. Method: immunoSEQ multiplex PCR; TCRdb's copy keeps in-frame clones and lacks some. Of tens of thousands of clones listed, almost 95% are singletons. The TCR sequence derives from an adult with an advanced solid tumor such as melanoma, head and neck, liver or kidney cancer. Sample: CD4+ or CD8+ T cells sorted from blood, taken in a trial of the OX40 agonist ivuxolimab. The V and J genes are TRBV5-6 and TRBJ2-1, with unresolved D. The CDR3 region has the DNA TGTGCCAGCAGCTCGGACCACTCCTACAATGAGCAGTTCTTC. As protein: CASSSDHSYNEQFF.